A single sample gave rise to the 2 T cell receptor beta chains below, sequenced in a study of neoadjuvant nivolumab and ipilimumab in lung cancer (dated by TCRdb to 2018 to 2021). The receptor library was made with the immunoSEQ multiplex PCR assay. TCRdb obtained this table from immuneACCESS and retained in-frame rearrangements with V and J assigned. These tables miss some clones; where compared with another copy, unresolved V genes account for less than half of the shortfall, and the remainder is unexplained. This sample gives about 4,000 clones in total; over 70% of them show up just once. The ten largest clones add up to over 1.1% of the sample. What this sample's time point label stands for: at surgical resection after neoadjuvant nivolumab +/- ipilimumab. Sequenced material: peripheral blood, taken after neoadjuvant nivolumab, alone or with ipilimumab, at or shortly before surgery. All receptors derive from an adult with non-small cell lung cancer.

This rearrangement joins TRBV7-2 to TRBJ2-5; D tentatively fits TRBD1 or TRBD2 (7 bases each). Germline CDR1 SGHTA, CDR2 FQGNSA. The CDR3 is made up of 16 amino acids. The ends were cut back, 5 bases at V and 10 bases at J, with 26 bases in the middle. The CDR3 reads CASSPQTGTAGWGQYF. The CDR3 DNA is TGTGCCAGCAGCCCACAGACGGGGACAGCGGGGTGGGGCCAGTACTTC.

This clone was found a few times. The rearrangement links TRBV11-2 to TRBJ2-7; 9 bases map to TRBD1. V dropped 5 bases and J dropped 3; count of bases not matched to a gene: 8. CDR1 and CDR2 from the germline V gene are SGHAT and FQNNGV. There are 15 residues in the CDR3. CDR3 DNA sequence: TGTGCCAGCAGCATTCGACAGGGGGTTATCTACGAGCAGTACTTC. Protein product: CASSIRQGVIYEQYF. The full variable domain, completed using reference TRBV11-2 and TRBJ2-7, is EAGVAQSPRYKIIEKRQSVAFWCNPISGHATLYWYQQILGQGPKLLIQFQNNGVVDDSQLPKDRFSAERLKGVDSTLKIQPAKLEDSAVYLCASSIRQGVIYEQYFGPGTRLTVT.